The clone carrying this T cell receptor beta chain was picked up a small number of times. The antigen is undetermined. Per donor, one heparinised blood draw averaged about 116 mL. Naive, central memory, regulatory and stem cell-like memory cells within the CD4+ compartment were sorted using CD45RO/CCR7/CD25/CD127/CD95/CD27. All sorted populations exceeded 98% purity. The CDR3 totals 14 residues. The V gene lost 3 bases and the J gene lost 8 bases, with 19 bases spanning the gap. CDR1 and CDR2 from the germline V gene are GTSNPN and SVGIG (reference sequence). These data are taken from a study of beta chain features in type 1 diabetes. Notes on the study in general: Individuals with type 1 diabetes displayed fewer insertions and more deletions at VDJ junctions.

The study reverse transcribed the entire isolated RNA, so it sequenced expressed TCRB transcripts. TCRdb keeps only in-frame clones here, not all; method: immunoSEQ multiplex PCR. The sample yields 350,000 or so clones, roughly 21% seen once. The TCR originated in a woman younger than 35 in good health. The chain links TRBV30 to TRBJ1-2; D is possibly TRBD1 (5 bases). The source material was naive CD4+ T cells from blood. DNA of the CDR3: TGTGCCTGGAGCGGTGGTTGGGAGGCAGGGGGCTACACCTTC. As protein: CAWSGGWEAGGYTF.